Listed here is a single T cell receptor (beta chain). This specimen comes from a study of blood T cell repertoires in COVID-19. The length of the CDR3 is 15 residues. V dropped 5 bases and J dropped 4 bases, with 17 bases sitting between them. Per the germline V gene, CDR1 is SGDLS and CDR2 is YYNGEE. Profiled with immunoSEQ multiplex PCR; TCRdb holds only in-frame clones, not every one. The sample contains around 46,000 clones, 70% to 90% of which appear only once. This sequence was found in a human donor in a cohort sampled during active COVID-19. The donor label of this sample is uncertain. Sequenced input: peripheral blood. The chain uses TRBV9 and TRBJ2-3; a possible D gene is TRBD2 (7 bases). The CDR3 loop reads CASRAGAGLADTQYF. The CDR3 bases are TGTGCCAGCAGGGCGGGGGCCGGTCTGGCAGATACGCAGTATTTT.